Given below is one TCR beta chain in context. CDR1 is MNHNS, CDR2 SASEGT, per germline. V shed 4 bases, J shed 0 bases, and the junction held 9 bases outside the gene matches. This CDR3 is 17 amino acids long. These data are taken from a study of radiation and T cells in renal cell carcinoma. Time point noted: blood 2 weeks post-SBRT. The treatment was: 15 Gy SBRT to primary tumor, nephrectomy 4 weeks later. Clones were read by immunoSEQ multiplex PCR, and TCRdb kept only the in-frame ones, dropping some. The sample holds some 150,000 clones; approximately 90% are singletons and the top ten take 10% to 15%.

The rearrangement joins TRBV6-1 to TRBJ2-1; 7 bases align to TRBD2. This clonotype originated in a woman aged 45-65 years with renal cell carcinoma. The source material was blood, sampled from a patient whose treatment included radiotherapy and nephrectomy. This CDR3 is CASSGTRAGHSYNEQFF. The CDR3 coding sequence is TGTGCCAGCAGTGGAACAAGAGCGGGGCACTCCTACAATGAGCAGTTCTTC.